A selection of T cell receptor beta chains follows, all from one sample in a study of blood T cell repertoires in COVID-19. The method was immunoSEQ multiplex PCR; TCRdb's version includes in-frame clones alone and lacks a portion of them. The sample holds 200,000 to 250,000 clones, 84% seen once. The sample taken for sequencing was peripheral blood. Receptor source: a man aged 30 to 45 with active or convalescent COVID-19. CDR3s include the opening cysteine and the closing phenylalanine or tryptophan. Fields, in order: J gene, D gene, clone size, V gene, CDR3 DNA, CDR3 protein. A D gene is named only where the DNA matches it firmly. Size is omitted from some rows. Given values are once, few, many or a class for expanded clones.

>TRBJ2-7|TRBD1|-|TRBV7-2
TGTGCCAGCAGACAGGGGGTGTCCTACGAGCAGTACTTC
CASRQGVSYEQYF
>TRBJ1-6|-|-|TRBV28
TGTGCCAGCAGAGTGAGCCCCTATAATTCACCCCTCCACTTT
CASRVSPYNSPLHF
>TRBJ2-1|TRBD2|-|TRBV24-1
TGTGCCACCAGTGCCTTTAGCGGGCGGGAGCAGTTCTTC
CATSAFSGREQFF
>TRBJ2-2|TRBD1|-|TRBV4-1
TGCGCCAGCAGCCTAACCGGGACAGGGGGAACCGGGGAGCTGTTTTTT
CASSLTGTGGTGELFF
>TRBJ1-4|TRBD1|-|TRBV24-1
TGTGCCACCAGTGACCCGGGACAGGGTAATGAAAAACTGTTTTTT
CATSDPGQGNEKLFF
>TRBJ2-7|TRBD1|-|TRBV7-2
TGTGCCAGCAGCAGACCCGGGACAGGGGGTGGAGAGCAGTACTTC
CASSRPGTGGGEQYF
>TRBJ1-1|-|-|TRBV28
TGTGCCAGCAGTGTCAGGAACACTGAAGCTTTCTTT
CASSVRNTEAFF
>TRBJ1-5|-|few|TRBV6-5
TGTGCCAGCAGTTACTCGCTAGGAGGGCAGCCCCAGCATTTT
CASSYSLGGQPQHF
>TRBJ1-6|TRBD1|once|TRBV6-6
TGTGCCAGCAGTCCCGGGACAGTAGATTCACCCCTCCACTTT
CASSPGTVDSPLHF
>TRBJ2-2|TRBD1|-|TRBV20-1
TGCAGTGCTAGTAGCAGGACAGGGGAGGCCGGGGAGCTGTTTTTT
CSASSRTGEAGELFF
>TRBJ2-7|-|once|TRBV24-1
TGTGCCACCAGCTCCGCGGACGAGCAGTACTTC
CATSSADEQYF
>TRBJ1-2|TRBD1|-|TRBV7-9
TGTGCCAGCAGCCCAGGACAGGGTATCTATGGCTACACCTTC
CASSPGQGIYGYTF
>TRBJ1-1|-|once|TRBV28
TGTGCCAGCCTAGGACAGACCAATCCGGGTAGGGCTTTCTTT
CASLGQTNPGRAFF
>TRBJ1-1|TRBD1|-|TRBV6-6
TGTGCCAGCAGTGACTACAGGGGTGTTAACACTGAAGCTTTCTTT
CASSDYRGVNTEAFF
>TRBJ1-1|-|-|TRBV9
TGTGCCAGCAGCGTAGTAGGGGCTGGGGACACTGAAGCTTTCTTT
CASSVVGAGDTEAFF
>TRBJ2-5|TRBD2|-|TRBV3-1/TRBV3-2
TGTGCCAGCAGCCTCAGGAGGACTAGAACCCCAGAGACCCAGTACTTC
CASSLRRTRTPETQYF
>TRBJ2-3|TRBD2|-|TRBV24-1
TGTGCCACCAGTGACCGCTCTCTAGCGGGAGTTCTAGATACGCAGTATTTT
CATSDRSLAGVLDTQYF
>TRBJ1-6|-|-|TRBV15
TGTGCCACCAGCAGAGACGCGGCGAATTCACCCCTCCACTTT
CATSRDAANSPLHF
>TRBJ1-6|TRBD1|-|TRBV2
TGTGCCAGCAACAGGGGGGAGGTGTCACCCCTCCACTTT
CASNRGEVSPLHF
>TRBJ2-1|TRBD2|-|TRBV6-2/TRBV6-3
TGTGCCAGCAGTTACTCGAAGCTAGCGGGAGACAATGAGCAGTTCTTC
CASSYSKLAGDNEQFF
>TRBJ2-1|-|-|TRBV29-1
TGCAGCGTCCGAGACAATGAGCAGTTCTTC
CSVRDNEQFF
>TRBJ1-5|TRBD1|-|TRBV5-1
TGCGCCAGCAGTACAGGGGACAATCAGCCCCAGCATTTT
CASSTGDNQPQHF
>TRBJ2-3|-|-|TRBV9
TGTGCCAGCAGCTCCCGGGGCGGGGTAAACGGAGATACGCAGTATTTT
CASSSRGGVNGDTQYF
>TRBJ2-5|-|-|TRBV7-2
TGTGCCAGCAGCCAAGGGGGGGGCCCAGAGACCCAGTACTTC
CASSQGGGPETQYF
>TRBJ1-1|TRBD1|few|TRBV30
TGTGCCTCCCTGGACAGGGCCACTGAAGCTTTCTTT
CASLDRATEAFF
>TRBJ2-2|-|-|TRBV19
TGTGCCAGTAGTATAGACGTACCCAGGGGAGGGGAGCTGTTTTTT
CASSIDVPRGGELFF
>TRBJ1-4|TRBD1|-|TRBV27
TGTGCCAGCAGCCCCTTAAACAGGGGGCGCGGTGAAAAACTGTTTTTT
CASSPLNRGRGEKLFF
>TRBJ2-7|-|-|TRBV1
TGCACCAGCAGCCAAAAGGGGGACAGGTGCGCAAAGGACTACGAGCAGTACTTC
CTSSQKGDRCAKDYEQYF
>TRBJ1-1|TRBD1|-|TRBV11-3
TGTGCCAGCAGCTTAACAGGGGGCTCTGCTGAAGCTTTCTTT
CASSLTGGSAEAFF
>TRBJ2-3|-|-|TRBV20-1
TGCAGTGTCCTCCTCACAGATACGCAGTATTTT
CSVLLTDTQYF
>TRBJ1-4|TRBD1|-|TRBV25-1
TGTGCCAGCAGTGAGGCGGGACAGGGGCGCAGTAATGAAAAACTGTTTTTT
CASSEAGQGRSNEKLFF
>TRBJ2-1|TRBD2|-|TRBV6-2/TRBV6-3
TGTGCCAGCAGTTACCGGGGACTAGCGGACAACAATGAGCAGTTCTTC
CASSYRGLADNNEQFF
>TRBJ2-1|-|-|TRBV4-1
TGCGCCAGCAGCTCTCTGTCGGGGGTGCAGTTCTTC
CASSSLSGVQFF
>TRBJ1-1|-|-|TRBV29-1
TGCAGCGTTCCACAGGGCCTGGGGAACACTGAAGCTTTCTTT
CSVPQGLGNTEAFF
>TRBJ1-2|-|-|TRBV15
TGTGCCACCAGCAGAGATGGGCAGGGCTATGGCTACACCTTC
CATSRDGQGYGYTF
>TRBJ1-2|-|-|TRBV11-2
TGTGCCAGCAGCCGACTGGAATTTAACTATGGCTACACCTTC
CASSRLEFNYGYTF
>TRBJ2-7|-|-|TRBV18
TGTGCCAGCTCACCAAACACGGGGGAAGAAAAATACGAGCAGTACTTC
CASSPNTGEEKYEQYF
>TRBJ2-7|-|-|TRBV4-2
TGTGCCAGCAGCCATAATCGTGCGGGGACGGGCTTCGAGCAGTACTTC
CASSHNRAGTGFEQYF
>TRBJ2-1|-|-|TRBV5-4
TGTGCCAGCAGCTCCGGGATTTTCGCCTACAATGAGCAGTTCTTC
CASSSGIFAYNEQFF
>TRBJ2-7|TRBD2|-|TRBV27
TGTGCCAGCAATTCCTTCGCGGCGCGGCTAGCGGAGTTCGGGTCCTACGAGCAGTACTTC
CASNSFAARLAEFGSYEQYF
>TRBJ2-5|-|-|TRBV5-1
TGCGCCAGCAGCTTGTATGAAGAGACCCAGTACTTC
CASSLYEETQYF
>TRBJ2-1|-|-|TRBV24-1
TGTGCCACCCGGTCGAGCTTTAATGAGCAGTTCTTC
CATRSSFNEQFF
>TRBJ1-1|TRBD1|-|TRBV12-5
TGTGCTAGTGGTATAGCGACAGGGGCTGAAGCTTTCTTT
CASGIATGAEAFF
>TRBJ1-5|-|-|TRBV19
TGTGCCAGTAGATCGACAGGTCGGCTGCCCCAGCATTTT
CASRSTGRLPQHF
>TRBJ2-7|-|-|TRBV18
TGTGCCAGCTCACCGTTAGACAGATCCGAGCAGTACTTC
CASSPLDRSEQYF
>TRBJ2-1|-|-|TRBV27
TGTGCCAGCAGCTCCACCCTTGGTGGGAGCTCCTACAATGAGCAGTTCTTC
CASSSTLGGSSYNEQFF
>TRBJ2-5|-|-|TRBV7-3
TGTGCCAGCAGCTCATCCGGGAGCCTCCAAGAGACCCAGTACTTC
CASSSSGSLQETQYF
>TRBJ1-1|TRBD1|once|TRBV7-2
TGTGCCAGCAGCTTAGGAGGGACAGGGACGGGCACTGAAGCTTTCTTT
CASSLGGTGTGTEAFF
>TRBJ2-1|TRBD2|-|TRBV7-2
TGTGCCAGCAGCTTCAGGCGGGCGGGGGGGCCGGATGAGCAGTTCTTC
CASSFRRAGGPDEQFF
>TRBJ1-6|TRBD1|-|TRBV6-5
TGTGCCAGCAGTTCCGGGACAGGTGGTTTGCCCCTCCACTTT
CASSSGTGGLPLHF
>TRBJ2-5|-|-|TRBV28
TGTGCCACGCCCCGGACAGTGCAAGAGACCCAGTACTTC
CATPRTVQETQYF
>TRBJ2-1|-|-|TRBV5-5
TGTGCCAGCAGCTTGAGTTCGGGCTCCTACAATGAGCAGTTCTTC
CASSLSSGSYNEQFF
>TRBJ2-7|TRBD1|-|TRBV5-5
TGTGCCAGCAGCTTGGTTCAGGGGGCCTACGAGCAGTACTTC
CASSLVQGAYEQYF
>TRBJ1-5|-|-|TRBV27
TGTGCCACCAGGGCAGGGGCAAATCAGCCCCAGCATTTT
CATRAGANQPQHF
>TRBJ1-1|-|-|TRBV19
TGTGCCAGTAGTACGGGACAAAATTCGGACACTGAAGCTTTCTTT
CASSTGQNSDTEAFF
>TRBJ2-2|TRBD1|-|TRBV24-1
TGTGCCACCGGGGGACAGGGGCTTAGCACCGGGGAGCTGTTTTTT
CATGGQGLSTGELFF
>TRBJ2-1|-|-|TRBV27
TGTGCCAGCAGTTTAGGACTGTGGAATGAGCAGTTCTTC
CASSLGLWNEQFF